The 10 T cell receptor beta chains below were found in one sample sequenced in a study of OX40 agonist ivuxolimab in advanced cancers. TCRdb keeps only in-frame clones here, not all; method: immunoSEQ multiplex PCR. Of about 44,000 clones in the sample, about four fifths were seen once. Source: CD4+ or CD8+ T cells sorted from blood, taken in a trial of the OX40 agonist ivuxolimab. These receptors all come from an adult with an advanced solid tumor such as melanoma, head and neck, liver or kidney cancer.

The chain uses TRBV7-9 and TRBJ2-1, with 12 bases aligning to TRBD2. In germline, CDR1 is SEHNR, CDR2 FQNEAQ (reference sequence). The CDR3 contains 16 residues. With 1 base clipped from V and 6 bases from J, the junction kept 4 bases outside the gene matches. The CDR3 sequence is CASSLGLAGGANEQFF. CDR3 sequence (DNA): TGTGCCAGCAGCTTAGGTCTAGCGGGAGGGGCCAATGAGCAGTTCTTC.

The CDR3 DNA is TGTGCCAGCAGCGGAGGGGGCGCCGGTAACTATGGCTACACCTTC. It encodes CASSGGGAGNYGYTF. The gene calls are TRBV5-4 and TRBJ1-2, with TRBD1 identical over 7 bases. With V trimmed by 4 bases and J by 1 base, 7 bases remained unmatched. This CDR3 region has 15 residues. CDR1 and CDR2 (germline): SGHNT, YYREEE (reference sequence). The complete variable domain, with remaining parts taken from reference TRBV5-4 and TRBJ1-2, reads ETGVTQSPTHLIKTRGQQVTLRCSSQSGHNTVSWYQQALGQGPQFIFQYYREEENGRGNFPPRFSGLQFPNYSSELNVNALELDDSALYLCASSGGGAGNYGYTFGSGTRLTVV.

The chain is built from TRBV19 and TRBJ2-5; 12 bases map to TRBD1. The length of the CDR3 is 16 residues. Germline-derived CDR1 and CDR2 are LNHDA and SQIVND (reference sequence). V lost 5 bases and J lost 5; bases outside the gene matches: 9. CDR3 amino acids: CASSVSGTGGWETQYF. The DNA of the CDR3 is TGTGCCAGTAGTGTGTCCGGGACAGGGGGCTGGGAGACCCAGTACTTC.

The rearrangement joins TRBV2 to TRBJ1-5; TRBD1 matches at 7 bases. From germline, CDR1 is SNHLY and CDR2 FYNNEI. The J segment lost 6 bases and the V segment lost 5 bases, leaving 7 bases of the junction unmatched. The CDR3 runs 14 residues. The CDR3 bases are TGTGCCAGCAGTTCACAGGGGAGGACTCAGCCCCAGCATTTT. It yields the protein CASSSQGRTQPQHF.

CDR3 nucleotides: TGCGCCAGCAGCCCCCCCAGGGCGGGGGGGAGGGAAGCTTTCTTT. Protein sequence: CASSPPRAGGREAFF. This sequence joins TRBV4-1 and TRBJ1-1, with a possible D match to TRBD1 (5 bases). With 4 bases removed from V and 8 bases from J, the gap between germline ends came to 20 bases. The CDR3 loop spans 15 amino acids. Germline loops: CDR1 MGHRA, CDR2 YSYEKL.

The chain has TRBV28 and TRBJ2-5; D possibly corresponds to TRBD2 (6 bases). Germline V lookup: CDR1 MDHEN, CDR2 SYDVKM. V was cut by 2 bases and J by 5 bases, with 9 bases left in between. The CDR3 runs to 13 residues. The DNA for the CDR3 is TGTGCCAGCAGTTTAGGGGGGAGGGAGACCCAGTACTTC. Translated, it gives CASSLGGRETQYF.

In its sample, this clone was seen a few times. The chain employs TRBV29-1 and TRBJ1-4; D possibly corresponds to TRBD1 (6 bases). This CDR3 is 13 amino acids long. V shed 8 bases and J shed 8 bases, with 18 bases lying between them. Germline values: CDR1 SQVTM, CDR2 ANQGSEA. The CDR3 loop is CSTYRVGREKLFF. DNA for the CDR3: TGCAGCACGTACAGGGTGGGGAGGGAAAAACTGTTTTTT.

The J gene is TRBJ2-7, the V gene TRBV4-3; D is possibly TRBD2 (5 bases). Per germline, CDR1 LGHNA and CDR2 YSLEER. V was pared by 1 base and J by 4 bases, with 14 bases between. The CDR3 extends over 15 amino acids. The chain's CDR3 is CASSQGSAGGYEQYF. The DNA for the CDR3 is TGCGCCAGCAGCCAAGGATCCGCAGGAGGATACGAGCAGTACTTC.

CDR3 loop: CASSLWSSYEQYF. DNA for the CDR3: TGTGCCAGCAGCTTGTGGAGTTCCTACGAGCAGTACTTC. The chain carries TRBV5-4 and TRBJ2-7; unclear D gene. Germline CDR1 and CDR2: SGHNT and YYREEE (reference sequence). The CDR3 has 13 amino acids. The ends were cut back, 1 base at V and 1 base at J, with 6 bases in the middle.

This clone came up once. This rearrangement joins TRBV21-1 to TRBJ2-1. TRBV21-1 is annotated as a pseudogene. The CDR3 loop spans 16 amino acids. The CDR3 protein is CASSTLDPGSYNEQFF. CDR3 in DNA: TGTGCCAGCAGCACCCTGGATCCTGGGTCCTACAATGAGCAGTTCTTC.